The clone carrying this TCR beta chain was seen at least ten times. The antigen remains unidentified. V was pared by 6 bases and J by 1 base, with 5 bases of the junction left unmatched. The CDR3 loop spans 14 amino acids. CDR1 and CDR2 (germline): SEHNR, FQNEAQ (reference sequence). These data originate in a study of identical twins. Notes on the study in general: The models systematically underestimated how much out-of-frame TCR alpha was shared in monozygotic twins.

TCRdb itself ran the 5' RACE reads through MiXCR, one entry per CDR3 protein. The repertoire holds 300,000 to 400,000 distinct CDR3 sequences, with approximately 13% as singletons. The same specimen was also included in a second study, on yellow fever vaccine responses in identical twins. From that paper: Reported findings indicate that twins' vaccine T cell responses seemed partially convergent, partially personalized.

The J gene is TRBJ1-1, the V gene TRBV7-9; the match to TRBD1 covers 7 bases. Material: CD8+ T cells sorted from blood. The origin of this receptor is a woman aged 18 to 35 in good health. CDR3 coding DNA: TGTGCCAGCAGGCCGGGACAGCAGAACACTGAAGCTTTCTTT. Residues: CASRPGQQNTEAFF.